This entry describes one T cell receptor beta chain. Its antigen is not yet known. No quality values exist for individual bases; no much larger clone is one base distant. This specimen comes from a study of shared clonotypes between healthy human individuals (dated by TCRdb to about 2020). General notes on the study: Two women and a few men aged 18 to 49 years were included in the cohort. To estimate repertoire size and how much clonotype sharing occurs between individuals, the study deeply sequenced the blood TCR repertoires of five healthy adults. To increase sequencing depth and limit assay-specific biases, different laboratories used diverse techniques to prepare libraries and sequence TCR repertoires. Per donor, three plates each were used for CD4 naive and CD4 memory, two for CD8 naive, and one for CD8 memory. Each donor's leukapheresis produced roughly between about 0.8 and 10 billion PBMCs. Broader findings and caveats from the paper: Sampling was restricted to blood, and TCR repertoires in tissues likely differ from the TCR repertoires found in blood. The small number of donors limited the genetic and exposure-history diversity represented. Pairwise subsampling led to the expectation that sequencing depth would affect the degree of clonotype sharing among donors. Around 5.4% of naive CD4, 3.5% of naive CD8, around 2.3% of memory CD4, and over 0.35% of memory CD8 clonotypes were shared across a few donors. Compared with non-shared clonotypes, clonotypes shared by all four sorted-subset donors had higher generation probabilities. Naive subsets generally had larger estimated clonotype richness than memory subsets. Rarefaction of sorted-subset datasets indicated incomplete sequencing despite the large sequencing depth.

Using the deep immunoSEQ assay, multiplex PCR amplified TCR CDR3 regions from genomic DNA. Extracted genomic DNA from each cell subset was distributed evenly across all wells of several immunoSEQ 96-well plates, and each plate was treated as a replicate. For sorted subsets, around 200 ng genomic DNA, equal to tens of thousands of T cell genomes, was loaded into each replicate PCR. Purified libraries were measured with a Qubit 3.0 fluorometer, size-checked on a Bioanalyzer 2100, and measured again with the KAPA Library Quantification kit. A separate single-read 150-cycle Illumina NextSeq 550 flow cell was used to sequence each immunoSEQ 96-well plate. Per the original workflow: Because the immunoSEQ output held only junctional sequences and lacked quality scores, the filtering could not match the filtering applied to full-length reads. To assign V/J genes and CDR3, sequences were annotated using PyIR, a Python wrapper for IgBLAST v1.9, with IMGT germline references. Any read was removed if the V/J assignment was weak (E-value above 1e-6), the CDR3 was missing, or the read contained stop codons, out-of-frame junctions, or ambiguous translated residues. V3J clonotypes were defined as sequences sharing the same inferred V gene, J gene, and CDR3 amino acid sequence. To compute the percentage overlap between repertoires, the number of shared unique clonotypes was divided by the size of the smaller repertoire. Three approaches were used to assess repertoire richness: RTK rarefaction, the Chao1 estimator, and Recon v2.1 estimates of unobserved clonotypes. For all TCRbeta clonotypes obtained by the gDNA method from a handful of donors, generation probabilities were computed with OLGA. The table comes from immuneACCESS by way of TCRdb, which keeps in-frame sequences with V and J called. Part of the clones is missing from these tables; in studies checked, under half for an unresolved V gene and the rest for unknown reasons. V and J calls and clone size are given by that table; D and trimming were obtained from the DNA. Across this sample there are around 980,000 clones, with 78% seen only once. The ten largest clones add up to roughly 0.62% of the sample.

Trimming at the junction amounts to 4 bases on V and 2 bases on J, and the germline ends lie 10 bases apart. Based on the germline V gene (reference sequence), the CDR1 and CDR2 sequences are GTSNPN and SVGIG. The CDR3 runs 13 amino acids, cysteine and phenylalanine included. Only CDR3 DNA is held: 39 bases, read in frame from base 1. Donors were healthy HIV-negative adults with no recently reported acute infections or vaccinations. Only Caucasian adults living in Nashville, Tennessee, USA were represented among the donors. CD4+ T cells were enriched by magnetic negative selection, after which naive cells were positively selected on CD45RA and the negative fraction was taken as the memory subset. After blood collection by leukapheresis, PBMCs were isolated using Ficoll-Histopaque density gradient centrifugation and then cryopreserved in the vapor phase of liquid nitrogen. Analytical flow cytometry was used to check the purity and quantity of each magnetically sorted T cell population. Each sorted fraction had its genomic DNA isolated and then quantified by UV absorbance on a Nanodrop 2000c.

Recombination joined TRBV30 with TRBJ2-3, with the D segment identity uncertain. The material sequenced was memory CD4+ T cells from PBMCs. According to the study, the label for this sample's cell subset or site signals: CD45RA-negative fraction. This sequence was found in a young man in good health. Some clones in this sample may be carry-over from other donors' samples. The CDR3 protein sequence reads: CAWNQENTDTQYF. Here is the DNA: TGTGCCTGGAACCAGGAGAACACAGATACGCAGTATTTT.